This T cell receptor (beta chain) was obtained from a study of T cells in Graves' hyperthyroidism and ophthalmopathy. There were TCR beta CDR3 regions amplified from RNA transcripts. The HTBI primer set drove a first-round RT-PCR of the TCR CDR3. TCRdb used MiXCR to reprocess the multiplex PCR reads, holding one entry per CDR3 protein. The sample has hundreds of thousands of distinct CDR3 sequences, 14% seen once. Study results and caveats: Among clonotypes expanded in thyroid above 0.001, most were also found in blood.

Regarding this clonotype: Its matching antigen is unknown.

The receptor's source is a woman aged 18-29 years with Graves' hyperthyroidism. Sequenced input: blood.

For the CDR3, the DNA is TGTGCCAGCAGTGAAAGGGGTCGGGAGGCCACCGGGGAGCTGTTTTTT. The encoded protein is CASSERGREATGELFF. This sequence joins TRBV2 and TRBJ2-2; TRBD2 agrees at 7 bases. The CDR3 loop spans 16 amino acids. J gave up 4 bases and V 2 bases, and 7 bases lay outside the gene matches. Per the germline V gene, CDR1 is SNHLY and CDR2 is FYNNEI. Full variable domain (missing parts from reference TRBV2 and TRBJ2-2): EPEVTQTPSHQVTQMGQEVILRCVPISNHLYFYWYRQILGQKVEFLVSFYNNEISEKSEIFDDQFSVERPDGSNFTLKIRSTKLEDSAMYFCASSERGREATGELFFGEGSRLTVL.